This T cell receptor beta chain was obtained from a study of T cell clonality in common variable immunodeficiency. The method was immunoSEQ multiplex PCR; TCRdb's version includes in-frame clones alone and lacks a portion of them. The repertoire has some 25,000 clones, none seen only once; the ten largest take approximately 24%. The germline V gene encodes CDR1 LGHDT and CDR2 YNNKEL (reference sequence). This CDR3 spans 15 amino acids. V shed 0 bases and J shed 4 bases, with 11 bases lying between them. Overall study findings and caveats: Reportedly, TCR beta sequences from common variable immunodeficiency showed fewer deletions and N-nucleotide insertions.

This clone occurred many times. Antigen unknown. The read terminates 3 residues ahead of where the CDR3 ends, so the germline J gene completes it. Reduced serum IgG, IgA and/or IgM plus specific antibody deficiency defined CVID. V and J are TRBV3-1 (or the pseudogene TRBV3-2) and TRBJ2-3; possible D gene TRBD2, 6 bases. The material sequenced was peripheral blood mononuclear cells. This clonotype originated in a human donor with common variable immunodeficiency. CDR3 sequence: CASSQDRRESDTQYF. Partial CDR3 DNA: TGTGCCAGCAGCCAAGATCGGCGGGAATCAGATACG.